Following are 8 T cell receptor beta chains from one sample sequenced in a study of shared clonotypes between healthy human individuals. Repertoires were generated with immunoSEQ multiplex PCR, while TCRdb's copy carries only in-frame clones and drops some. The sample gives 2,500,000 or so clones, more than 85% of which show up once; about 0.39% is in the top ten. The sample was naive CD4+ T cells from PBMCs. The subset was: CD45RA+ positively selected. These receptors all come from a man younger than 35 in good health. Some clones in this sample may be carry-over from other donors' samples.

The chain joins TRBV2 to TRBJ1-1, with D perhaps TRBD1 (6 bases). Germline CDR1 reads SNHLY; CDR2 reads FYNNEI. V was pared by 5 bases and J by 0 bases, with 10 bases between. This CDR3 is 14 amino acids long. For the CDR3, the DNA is TGTGCCAGCAGTTGGTCAGGGGTGAACACTGAAGCTTTCTTT. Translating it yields CASSWSGVNTEAFF.

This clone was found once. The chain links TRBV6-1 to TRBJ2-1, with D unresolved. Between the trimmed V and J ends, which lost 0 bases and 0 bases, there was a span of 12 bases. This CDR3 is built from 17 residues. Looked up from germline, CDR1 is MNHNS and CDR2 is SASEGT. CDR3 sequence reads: CASSEAWGRSSYNEQFF. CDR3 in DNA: TGTGCCAGCAGTGAAGCTTGGGGTCGGAGCTCCTACAATGAGCAGTTCTTC.

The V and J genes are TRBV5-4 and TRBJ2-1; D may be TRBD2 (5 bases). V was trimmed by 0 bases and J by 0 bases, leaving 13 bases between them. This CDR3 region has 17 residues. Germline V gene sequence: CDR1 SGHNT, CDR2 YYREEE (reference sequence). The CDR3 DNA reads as TGTGCCAGCAGCTTGGGGACTCCCAGGAGCTCCTACAATGAGCAGTTCTTC. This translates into CASSLGTPRSSYNEQFF.

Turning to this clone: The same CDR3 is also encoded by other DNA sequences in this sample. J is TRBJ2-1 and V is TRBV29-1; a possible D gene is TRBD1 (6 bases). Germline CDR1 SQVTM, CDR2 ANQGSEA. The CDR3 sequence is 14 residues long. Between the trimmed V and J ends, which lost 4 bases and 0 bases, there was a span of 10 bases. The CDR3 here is CSVGGRSSYNEQFF. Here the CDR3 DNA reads TGCAGCGTTGGGGGGCGATCCTCCTACAATGAGCAGTTCTTC.

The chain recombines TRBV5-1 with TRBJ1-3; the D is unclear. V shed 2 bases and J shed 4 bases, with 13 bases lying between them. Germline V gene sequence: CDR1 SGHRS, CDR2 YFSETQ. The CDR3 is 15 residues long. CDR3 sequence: CASSFSLAAGNTIYF. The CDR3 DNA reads TGCGCCAGCAGCTTCTCCTTAGCGGCGGGAAACACCATATATTTT. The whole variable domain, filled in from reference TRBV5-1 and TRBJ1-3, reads KAGVTQTPRYLIKTRGQQVTLSCSPISGHRSVSWYQQTPGQGLQFLFEYFSETQRNKGNFPGRFSGRQFSNSRSEMNVSTLELGDSALYLCASSFSLAAGNTIYFGEGSWLTVV.

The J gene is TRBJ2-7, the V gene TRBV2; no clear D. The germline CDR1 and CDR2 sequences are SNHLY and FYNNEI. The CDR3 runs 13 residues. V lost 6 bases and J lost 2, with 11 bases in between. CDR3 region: CASRLLEAYEQYF. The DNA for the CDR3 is TGTGCCAGCAGACTTCTGGAAGCCTACGAGCAGTACTTC.

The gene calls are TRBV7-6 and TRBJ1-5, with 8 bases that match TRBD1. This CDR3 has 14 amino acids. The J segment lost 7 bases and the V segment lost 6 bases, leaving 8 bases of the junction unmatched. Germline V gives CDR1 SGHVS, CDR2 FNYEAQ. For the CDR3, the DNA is TGTGCCAGCAGTACTCGGGCAGGGGGCCAGCCCCAGCATTTT. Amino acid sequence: CASSTRAGGQPQHF.

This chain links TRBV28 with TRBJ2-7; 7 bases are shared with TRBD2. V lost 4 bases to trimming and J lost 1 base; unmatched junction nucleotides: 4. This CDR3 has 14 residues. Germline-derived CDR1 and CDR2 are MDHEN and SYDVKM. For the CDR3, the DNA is TGTGCCAGCAGTTCAGGACTAGGTTCCTACGAGCAGTACTTC. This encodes CASSSGLGSYEQYF. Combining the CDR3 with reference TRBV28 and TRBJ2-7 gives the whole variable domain DVKVTQSSRYLVKRTGEKVFLECVQDMDHENMFWYRQDPGLGLRLIYFSYDVKMKEKGDIPEGYSVSREKKERFSLILESASTNQTSMYLCASSSGLGSYEQYFGPGTRLTVT.